This T cell receptor (beta chain) was identified in a study of blood T cell repertoires in COVID-19. As for the study in general: There were acute and convalescent COVID-19 samples, and they came from the United States, Italy and Spain.

Generated by immunoSEQ multiplex PCR, the TCRdb table keeps only in-frame clones and is missing some. The sample has tens of thousands of clones, more than 70% seen once. CDR3 length: 14 residues. The V end was cut by 3 bases, the J end by 5 bases, with 12 bases between. CDR1 KGHDR and CDR2 SFDVKD come from the germline V gene. Sequencing was carried out using peripheral blood. This TCR was recovered from a woman older than 75 with active COVID-19. The rearrangement uses TRBV24-1 and TRBJ2-5, with D perhaps matching TRBD2 (5 bases). The CDR3 bases are TGTGCCACCAGTGATCGGAGGAGTGGGGAGACCCAGTACTTC. Translating it yields CATSDRRSGETQYF.